The TCR beta chain described here comes from a study of graft-versus-host responses after intestinal transplantation. On the study more broadly: Anti-thymocyte globulin was used for induction in all recipients, who then took tacrolimus and steroids for roughly 3 years. Study findings and constraints: GvH clonotypes were identified within recipient marrow, with a subset emerging first in ileum or blood. Early post-transplant HvG declines showed an association with peak circulating GvH clone levels. Allografts of one patient group, those with graft-donor T cell macrochimerism, had high graft-versus-host to host-versus-graft clonal ratios.

Sequenced by immunoSEQ multiplex PCR; TCRdb stores in-frame clones only, minus some. The sample has fewer than 8,500 clones, about 93% seen once. Worth noting for this clone: The antigen remains undetermined.

Germline lookup yields CDR1 SQVTM and CDR2 ANQGSEA. This CDR3 region has 13 residues. The ends were cut back, 6 bases at V and 5 bases at J, with 15 bases in the middle. This sequence was found in a human patient who received an intestinal transplant, so some T cells may come from the graft donor. Material: PBMCs, obtained 11 days after intestinal transplantation. The rearrangement joins TRBV29-1 to TRBJ2-3; D is unclear. CDR3 sequence reads: CSVHRVLLDTQYF. The CDR3 DNA is TGCAGCGTGCACCGGGTCCTACTAGATACGCAGTATTTT.